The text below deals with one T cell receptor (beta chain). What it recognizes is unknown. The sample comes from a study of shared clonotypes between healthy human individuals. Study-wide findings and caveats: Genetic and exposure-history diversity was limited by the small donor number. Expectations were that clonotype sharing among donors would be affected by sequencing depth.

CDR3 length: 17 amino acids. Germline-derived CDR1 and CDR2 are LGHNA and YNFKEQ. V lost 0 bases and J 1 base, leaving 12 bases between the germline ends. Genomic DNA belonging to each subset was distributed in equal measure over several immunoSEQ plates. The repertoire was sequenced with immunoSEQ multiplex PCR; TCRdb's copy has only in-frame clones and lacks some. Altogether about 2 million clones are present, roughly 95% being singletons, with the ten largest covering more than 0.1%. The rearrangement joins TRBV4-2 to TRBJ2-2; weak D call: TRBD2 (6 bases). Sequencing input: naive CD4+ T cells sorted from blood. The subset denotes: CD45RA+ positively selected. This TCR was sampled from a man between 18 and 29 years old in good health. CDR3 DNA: TGTGCCAGCAGCCAAGATAGGGGAGGCCTGAACACCGGGGAGCTGTTTTTT. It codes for CASSQDRGGLNTGELFF.